The TCR beta chain under discussion was sequenced for a study of T cells in Graves' hyperthyroidism and ophthalmopathy. Turning to the study itself: Blood from the periphery was taken at initial diagnosis, before any treatment.

Germline V gives CDR1 SGHTA, CDR2 FQGTGA. The length of the CDR3 is 15 residues. V lost 1 base, J lost 3 bases, and 4 bases stayed unmatched. TCR beta CDR3 regions were amplified from RNA. First-round RT-PCR with HTBI primers amplified the TCR CDR3 region. TCRdb reprocessed the multiplex PCR reads via MiXCR and lists one record per CDR3 protein. The data show 250,000 to 300,000 distinct CDR3 sequences, 13% to 15% seen once. This clonotype was detected ten times or more. Patients aged 18 to 65 had newly diagnosed hyperthyroidism of under 2 months' duration. Researchers barred patients who had uncontrolled infection, other autoimmune disease, pregnancy or lactation.

Material for sequencing was blood. The clonotype comes from a woman in her forties with Graves' hyperthyroidism that later progressed to Graves' ophthalmopathy. The chain recombines TRBV7-3 with TRBJ2-3; 7 nucleotides match TRBD2. The CDR3 sequence: CASSLRTGGTDTQYF. DNA for the CDR3: TGTGCCAGCAGCTTAAGGACGGGAGGTACAGATACGCAGTATTTT.